This T cell receptor (beta chain) emerged from a study of T-cell reconstitution after alpha-beta-depleted transplantation in children. Findings and caveats of the study: The study traced high day-60 TCRbeta diversity in some patients to surviving recipient T cells and thymic progenitors. By one year post-transplant, T-cell counts and diversity largely arose from T cells that were newly produced. Reports say that about two months after transplant, the alpha-beta T cells came out of several hundred graft clones that had expanded.

Construction of the TCRbeta library involved unique molecular identifiers. TCRdb re-analysed the PCR reads in MiXCR, keeping a single row per CDR3 protein. The sample has about 150,000 distinct CDR3 sequences; 11% are singletons. The CDR3 extends over 12 amino acids. Germline CDR1 is SGHAT and CDR2 is FQDESV (reference sequence). Trimming cost V 7 bases and J 9 bases, with 13 bases left between them. As regards this clonotype: The antigen is not known.

This sample comprised PBMCs, obtained before TCRalphabeta/CD19-depleted stem cell transplant. The sequence derives from a boy between 2 and 15 years old with acute myeloid leukemia, due to receive a stem cell transplant. The V and J genes are TRBV11-1 and TRBJ2-1; D call uncertain. This chain's CDR3 is CASTRQASEQFF. DNA of the CDR3: TGTGCCAGCACCAGACAAGCGTCTGAGCAGTTCTTC.